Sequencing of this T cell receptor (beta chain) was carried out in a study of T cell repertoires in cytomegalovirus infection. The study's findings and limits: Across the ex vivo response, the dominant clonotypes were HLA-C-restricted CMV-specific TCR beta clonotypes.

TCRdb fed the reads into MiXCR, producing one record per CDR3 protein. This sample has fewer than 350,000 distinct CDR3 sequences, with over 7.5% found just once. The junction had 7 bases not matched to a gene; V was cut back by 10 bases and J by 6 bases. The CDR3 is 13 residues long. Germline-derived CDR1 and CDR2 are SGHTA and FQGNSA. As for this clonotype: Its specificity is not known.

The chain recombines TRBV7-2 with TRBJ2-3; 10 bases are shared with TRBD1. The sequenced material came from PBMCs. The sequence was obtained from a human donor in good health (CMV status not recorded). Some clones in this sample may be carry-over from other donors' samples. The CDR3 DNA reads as TGTGCCACCGCGACAGGGGGCTTGGATACGCAGTATTTT. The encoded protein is CATATGGLDTQYF.